The clone carrying this TCR beta chain was observed many times. This sample was included in a study of early T cells in non-severe SARS-CoV-2 infection. TCRdb re-derived calls from the 5' RACE reads in MiXCR, one entry per CDR3 protein. The sample contains fewer than 120,000 distinct CDR3 sequences, about 12% of which appear only once. J gave up 4 bases and V 3 bases, and 4 bases lay outside the gene matches. The CDR3 runs to 15 residues. The V and J genes are TRBV12-3 or TRBV12-4 and TRBJ1-1, with 11 positions matching TRBD1. The source is an adult who was a healthcare worker with PCR-confirmed SARS-CoV-2 infection or an uninfected control (not recorded which). The sample was whole blood, taken at baseline. The CDR3 sequence is CASSLWTGGGTEAFF. The CDR3 coding sequence is TGTGCCAGCAGTTTGTGGACAGGGGGCGGCACTGAAGCTTTCTTT.